A selection of T cell receptor beta chains follows, all from one sample in a study of cytomegalovirus exposure and HLA in healthy donors. The data were produced by immunoSEQ multiplex PCR, yet TCRdb's version contains in-frame clones alone and is incomplete. The sample contains 130,000 to 150,000 clones, over 70% of which appear only once. Input material: PBMCs. These receptors were obtained from a man aged 25 to 40 in good health and CMV-seropositive. The CDR3 runs from the conserved cysteine through the conserved F or W. A D gene is named only where the DNA matches it firmly. The size of a clone is reported for some rows only, either as once, few or many, or as a class for expanded clones.

j_call d_call v_call clone_size cdr3_aa cdr3_nt
TRBJ2-7 TRBD2 TRBV10-2 . CASSEGQAGVEQYF TGCGCCAGCAGTGAGGGTCAAGCGGGGGTTGAGCAGTACTTC
TRBJ1-6 TRBD1 TRBV28 . CASSLGQFSPLHF TGTGCCAGCAGTTTGGGACAGTTTTCACCCCTCCACTTT
TRBJ2-2 . TRBV6-4 few CASSEGGTGELFF TGTGCCAGCAGTGAGGGGGGCACCGGGGAGCTGTTTTTT
TRBJ2-1 . TRBV4-1 . CASSQTAPSRDNEQFF TGCGCCAGCAGCCAAACGGCCCCCTCTCGGGACAATGAGCAGTTCTTC
TRBJ1-2 TRBD1 TRBV27 once CASGLWGTARLQHYTF TGTGCCAGCGGCCTTTGGGGGACAGCGCGATTACAACACTACACCTTC
TRBJ1-5 . TRBV28 . CASSSEGGSNQPQHF TGTGCCAGCAGTTCTGAGGGAGGTAGCAATCAGCCCCAGCATTTT
TRBJ1-6 TRBD1 TRBV9 . CASSVEAGGNSPLHF TGTGCCAGCAGCGTAGAGGCAGGGGGTAATTCACCCCTCCACTTT
TRBJ1-2 . TRBV5-1 . CASSLHVGGRDGYTF TGCGCCAGCAGCTTGCACGTCGGGGGGAGAGACGGCTACACCTTC
TRBJ2-1 . TRBV27 . CASSLLPGTEETNEQFF TGTGCCAGCAGTCTTCTCCCCGGGACTGAGGAAACCAATGAGCAGTTCTTC
TRBJ2-4 . TRBV6-1 . CASSEIGTSSKNSQYF TGTGCCAGCAGTGAAATAGGGACTTCTTCCAAAAACAGTCAGTACTTC
TRBJ1-2 TRBD1 TRBV27 . CASSFRLSGQGLSYGYTF TGTGCCAGCAGTTTCCGGCTATCGGGACAGGGTTTGAGCTATGGCTACACCTTC
TRBJ1-5 TRBD1 TRBV7-9 few CASSPQGDYQPQHF TGTGCCAGCAGCCCACAGGGGGACTATCAGCCCCAGCATTTT
TRBJ1-2 . TRBV28 . CASSTTVLNYGYTF TGTGCCAGCAGTACGACAGTCCTAAACTATGGCTACACCTTC
TRBJ2-2 TRBD1 TRBV7-2 . CASRFGTGGRTGELFF TGTGCCAGCAGATTTGGGACAGGGGGCAGAACCGGGGAGCTGTTTTTT
TRBJ1-1 . TRBV10-2 once CASSKLESGNTEAFF TGCGCCAGCAGTAAACTGGAAAGCGGTAACACTGAAGCTTTCTTT
TRBJ1-5 TRBD1 TRBV12-5 . CASGRGQGGSQPQHF TGTGCTAGTGGACGGGGACAGGGCGGGAGTCAGCCCCAGCATTTT
TRBJ2-5 TRBD2 TRBV28 . CASSWGLEETQYF TGTGCCAGCAGTTGGGGACTAGAAGAGACCCAGTACTTC
TRBJ1-4 . TRBV7-6 few CASSRGTEFNEKLFF TGTGCCAGCAGCAGGGGAACAGAGTTCAATGAAAAACTGTTTTTT
TRBJ2-3 TRBD2 TRBV5-1 . CASSLWSREYTDTQYF TGCGCCAGCAGCTTGTGGTCGCGGGAGTACACAGATACGCAGTATTTT
TRBJ1-6 . TRBV6-6 . CASKNNGALHF TGTGCCAGCAAAAACAACGGGGCCCTCCACTTT
TRBJ1-1 TRBD1 TRBV30 . CAYRGNTEAFF TGTGCCTACAGGGGTAACACTGAAGCTTTCTTT
TRBJ1-5 TRBD1 TRBV30 . CAWSVRDRGPSQPQHF TGTGCCTGGAGTGTACGGGACAGGGGGCCTAGTCAGCCCCAGCATTTT
TRBJ2-2 TRBD2 TRBV28 . CASSLPGLAGVSGELFF TGTGCCAGCAGTTTACCCGGACTAGCGGGAGTATCCGGGGAGCTGTTTTTT
TRBJ1-5 TRBD1 TRBV19 . CASRTGQGAGNQPQHF TGTGCCAGTAGAACCGGACAGGGGGCCGGCAATCAGCCCCAGCATTTT
TRBJ2-4 . TRBV10-1 . CASSESGALDIQYF TGCGCCAGCAGTGAGTCGGGGGCGCTTGACATTCAGTACTTC
TRBJ1-2 . TRBV28 . CASSPRVPGYTF TGTGCCAGCAGCCCCAGGGTTCCGGGCTACACCTTC
TRBJ2-7 TRBD1 TRBV5-5 . CASSRTGSDEQYF TGTGCCAGCAGCCGGACAGGTTCGGACGAGCAGTACTTC
TRBJ2-5 TRBD1 TRBV28 . CASSTGQVGRTQYF TGTGCCAGCAGTACCGGACAGGTTGGTAGGACCCAGTACTTC
TRBJ2-5 TRBD2 TRBV7-6 . CASSGRLAGGRETQYF TGTGCCAGCAGCGGGCGACTAGCGGGGGGACGAGAGACCCAGTACTTC
TRBJ2-5 . TRBV28 . CASSFGSGVQETQYF TGTGCCAGCAGTTTCGGGTCGGGGGTCCAAGAGACCCAGTACTTC
TRBJ2-5 . TRBV29-1 . CSAVGPSVDETQYF TGCAGCGCGGTGGGGCCCTCCGTCGACGAGACCCAGTACTTC
TRBJ2-3 TRBD1 TRBV6-6 . CASRERTGITDTQYF TGTGCCAGCAGGGAACGGACAGGGATCACAGATACGCAGTATTTT
TRBJ1-5 . TRBV19 . CASSLTWGVGQPQHF TGTGCCAGTAGTTTAACCTGGGGGGTAGGTCAGCCCCAGCATTTT
TRBJ2-4 TRBD2 TRBV5-1 . CASSYLAGDIGVAKNIQYF TGCGCCAGCAGCTACTTAGCGGGGGATATTGGCGTGGCCAAAAACATTCAGTACTTC
TRBJ2-7 TRBD2 TRBV7-8 few CASSSGGTSPPQQYF TGTGCCAGCAGCTCGGGGGGGACTAGCCCCCCTCAGCAATACTTC